The T cell receptor beta chain described here comes from a study of blood T cell repertoires in COVID-19. This clone was counted between two and nine times. The assay was immunoSEQ multiplex PCR, and TCRdb's table has in-frame clones only and misses some. The table includes roughly 400,000 clones, about nine tenths detected once. The CDR3 is 15 residues long. CDR1 is SGDLS, CDR2 YYNGEE, per germline. With 0 bases removed from V and 7 bases from J, the gap between germline ends came to 14 bases. This TCR was recovered from a woman aged 40-49 years who had been exposed to COVID-19. The chain couples TRBV9 to TRBJ2-1; D is possibly TRBD1 (5 bases). Sequencing input: PBMCs or T cells enriched from blood (not recorded which). This CDR3 reads CASSVGQGMGNEQFF. The CDR3, as DNA: TGTGCCAGCAGCGTAGGGCAGGGAATGGGGAATGAGCAGTTCTTC. Full variable domain (missing parts from reference TRBV9 and TRBJ2-1): DSGVTQTPKHLITATGQRVTLRCSPRSGDLSVYWYQQSLDQGLQFLIQYYNGEERAKGNILERFSAQQFPDLHSELNLSSLELGDSALYFCASSVGQGMGNEQFFGPGTRLTVL.